Listed below are T cell receptor beta chains from one sample, sequenced in a study of Graves' ophthalmopathy and Graves' hyperthyroidism. Each CDR3 protein is one row after TCRdb ran MiXCR on the multiplex PCR reads. The sample yields about 620,000 distinct CDR3 sequences, 22% seen once. Sequencing was carried out using peripheral blood. The receptors derive from a woman aged 18-29 years with stable Graves' hyperthyroidism. Some clones in this sample may be carry-over from other donors' samples. CDR3s include the opening cysteine and the closing phenylalanine or tryptophan. The order of the fields is clone size, D gene, V gene, J gene, CDR3 length, CDR3 DNA, CDR3 protein. D genes are given only for firm matches. The size field is filled for only some rows; it gives once, few, many or a size class.

-	-	TRBV5-1	TRBJ1-1	14	TGCGCCAGCAGCACAGGACGCTGGGGAGCTGAAGCTTTCTTT	CASSTGRWGAEAFF
many	-	TRBV27	TRBJ1-5	14	TGTGCCAGCAGTTTTGGGCGGTTCAATCAGCCCCAGCATTTT	CASSFGRFNQPQHF
-	TRBD2	TRBV7-3	TRBJ2-5	21	TGTGCCAGCAGCTTAAGACCTTCGGGACTAGCGGGAGGGAGAGGTCGGGAGACCCAGTACTTC	CASSLRPSGLAGGRGRETQYF
many	-	TRBV11-2	TRBJ2-7	13	TGTGCCAGCAGCTTTTTAGGATCCTACGAGCAGTACTTC	CASSFLGSYEQYF
many	TRBD1	TRBV30	TRBJ1-5	13	TGTGCCTGGAGTGACAGGGGACGACAGCCCCAGCATTTT	CAWSDRGRQPQHF
-	-	TRBV6-4	TRBJ1-5	13	TGTGCCAGCAGTGCGAGTTTTTTGAAGCCCCAGCATTTT	CASSASFLKPQHF
many	-	TRBV20-1	TRBJ2-7	12	TGCAGTGCTAGAGTAGCGGAATACGAGCAGTACTTC	CSARVAEYEQYF
many	-	TRBV27	TRBJ2-7	16	TGTGCCAGCAGTGTACGGGACACCCTTACCTCCTACGAGCAGTACTTC	CASSVRDTLTSYEQYF
-	-	TRBV19	TRBJ1-6	14	TGTGCCAGTAGTGCCCGACGGGATAATTCACCCCTCCACTTT	CASSARRDNSPLHF
many	-	TRBV10-2	TRBJ2-5	13	TGCGCCAGCAGGGGGGACAACCAAGAGACCCAGTACTTC	CASRGDNQETQYF
-	TRBD1	TRBV6-1	TRBJ1-2	14	TGTGCCAGCAGTCAAAGACAGGGCGGAGGTGGCTACACCTTC	CASSQRQGGGGYTF
-	TRBD1	TRBV18	TRBJ2-7	13	TGTGCCAGCTCACCAAGGGACAGCTACGAGCAGTGCTTC	CASSPRDSYEQCF
many	TRBD1	TRBV19	TRBJ1-5	13	TGTGCCAGTGTTGACAGGGCCCATGAGGCCCAGCATTTT	CASVDRAHEAQHF
many	TRBD2	TRBV20-1	TRBJ2-7	14	TGCAGTGCTAGAGAGCGGGAGCTCACCTACGAGCAGTACTTC	CSARERELTYEQYF
many	TRBD1	TRBV7-2	TRBJ1-5	15	TGTGCCAGCAGCCGGGACAGGGAGAGCAATCAGCCCCAGCATTTT	CASSRDRESNQPQHF
-	-	TRBV19	TRBJ1-2	12	TGTGCCAGTAGAATGACAGGCGGCGGCTACACCTTC	CASRMTGGGYTF
many	-	TRBV15	TRBJ1-3	13	TGTGCCACCAGCAGAGTTGCCCGAAACACCATATATTTT	CATSRVARNTIYF